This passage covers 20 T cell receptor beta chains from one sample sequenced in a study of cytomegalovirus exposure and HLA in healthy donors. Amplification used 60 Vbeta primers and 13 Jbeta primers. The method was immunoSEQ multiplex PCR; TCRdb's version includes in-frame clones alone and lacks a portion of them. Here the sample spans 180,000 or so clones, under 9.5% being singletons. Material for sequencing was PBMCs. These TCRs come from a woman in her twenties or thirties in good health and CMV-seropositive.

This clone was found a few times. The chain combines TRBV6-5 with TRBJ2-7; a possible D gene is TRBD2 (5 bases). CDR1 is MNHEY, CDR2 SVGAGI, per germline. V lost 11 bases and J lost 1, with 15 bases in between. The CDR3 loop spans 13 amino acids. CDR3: CAPGKRRSYEQYF. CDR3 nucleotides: TGTGCCCCGGGGAAGCGGCGATCCTACGAGCAGTACTTC.

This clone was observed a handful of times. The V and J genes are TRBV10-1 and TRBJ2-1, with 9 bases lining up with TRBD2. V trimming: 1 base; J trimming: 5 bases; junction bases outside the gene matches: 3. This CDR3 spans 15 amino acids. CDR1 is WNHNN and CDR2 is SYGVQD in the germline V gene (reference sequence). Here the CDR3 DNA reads TGCGCCAGCAGTGAGTTCCTAGCGGGAAACAATGAGCAGTTCTTC. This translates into CASSEFLAGNNEQFF.

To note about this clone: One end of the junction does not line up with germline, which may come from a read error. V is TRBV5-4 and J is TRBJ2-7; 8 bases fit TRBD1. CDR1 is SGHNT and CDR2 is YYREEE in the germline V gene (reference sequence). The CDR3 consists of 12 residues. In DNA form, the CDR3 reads TGTGCCAGCAGTTTGGACAGGGTGCAAGAGTACTTC. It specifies CASSLDRVQEYF.

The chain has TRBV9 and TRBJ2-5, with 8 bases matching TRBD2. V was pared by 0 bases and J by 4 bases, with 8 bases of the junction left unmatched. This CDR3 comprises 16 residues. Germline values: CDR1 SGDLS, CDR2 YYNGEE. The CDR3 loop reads CASSVGGTRNGETQYF. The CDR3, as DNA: TGTGCCAGCAGCGTAGGGGGGACTAGGAATGGAGAGACCCAGTACTTC.

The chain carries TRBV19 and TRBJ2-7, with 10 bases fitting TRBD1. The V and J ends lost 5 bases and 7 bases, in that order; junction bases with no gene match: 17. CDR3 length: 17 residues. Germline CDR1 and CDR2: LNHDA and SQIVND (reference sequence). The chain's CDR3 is CASSSSSSGQGRFEQYF. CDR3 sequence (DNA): TGTGCCAGTAGTTCTAGTTCTTCGGGACAGGGGCGGTTTGAGCAGTACTTC.

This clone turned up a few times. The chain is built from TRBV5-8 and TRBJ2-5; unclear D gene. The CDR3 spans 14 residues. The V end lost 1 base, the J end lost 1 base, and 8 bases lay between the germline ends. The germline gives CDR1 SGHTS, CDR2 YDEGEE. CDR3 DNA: TGTGCCAGCAGCTTGCTGTCCTTCCAAGAGACCCAGTACTTC. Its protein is CASSLLSFQETQYF.

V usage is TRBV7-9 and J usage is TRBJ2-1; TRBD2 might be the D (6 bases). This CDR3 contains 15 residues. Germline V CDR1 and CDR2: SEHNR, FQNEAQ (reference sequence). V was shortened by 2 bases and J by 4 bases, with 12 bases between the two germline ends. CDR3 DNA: TGTGCCAGCAGCTTAACGGGAGTGAAGTACAATGAGCAGTTCTTC. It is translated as CASSLTGVKYNEQFF.

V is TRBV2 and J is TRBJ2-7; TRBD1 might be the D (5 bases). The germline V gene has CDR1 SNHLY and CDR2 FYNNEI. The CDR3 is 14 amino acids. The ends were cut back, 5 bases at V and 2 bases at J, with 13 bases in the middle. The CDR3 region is CASSRDSPAYEQYF. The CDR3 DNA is TGTGCCAGCAGTCGCGACAGCCCTGCCTACGAGCAGTACTTC.

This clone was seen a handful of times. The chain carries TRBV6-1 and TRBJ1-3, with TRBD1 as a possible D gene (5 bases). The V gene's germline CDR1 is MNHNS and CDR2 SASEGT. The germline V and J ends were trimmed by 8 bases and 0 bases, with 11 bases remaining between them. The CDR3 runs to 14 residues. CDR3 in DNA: TGTGCCAGCCACGCAGGGTCCTCTGGAAACACCATATATTTT. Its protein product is CASHAGSSGNTIYF.

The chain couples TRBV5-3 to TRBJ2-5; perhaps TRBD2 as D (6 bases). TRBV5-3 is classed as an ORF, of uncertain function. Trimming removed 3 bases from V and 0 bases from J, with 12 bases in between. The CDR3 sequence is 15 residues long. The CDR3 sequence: CARSSRPSDQETQYF. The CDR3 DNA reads TGTGCCAGAAGCTCGCGGCCTAGCGACCAAGAGACCCAGTACTTC.

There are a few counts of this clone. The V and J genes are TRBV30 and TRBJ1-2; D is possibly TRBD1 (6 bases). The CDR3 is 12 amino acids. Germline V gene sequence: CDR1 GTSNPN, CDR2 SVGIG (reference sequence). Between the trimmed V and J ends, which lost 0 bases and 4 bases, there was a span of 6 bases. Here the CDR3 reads CAWSVQGYGYTF. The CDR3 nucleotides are TGTGCCTGGAGTGTACAGGGCTATGGCTACACCTTC.

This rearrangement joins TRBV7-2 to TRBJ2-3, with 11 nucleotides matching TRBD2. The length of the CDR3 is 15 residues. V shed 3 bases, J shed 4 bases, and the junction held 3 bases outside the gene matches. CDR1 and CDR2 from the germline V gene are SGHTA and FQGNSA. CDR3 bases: TGTGCCAGCAGCTTGACTAGCGGGATAGCAGATACGCAGTATTTT. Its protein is CASSLTSGIADTQYF. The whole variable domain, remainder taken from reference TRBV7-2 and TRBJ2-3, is GAGVSQSPSNKVTEKGKDVELRCDPISGHTALYWYRQSLGQGLEFLIYFQGNSAPDKSGLPSDRFSAERTGGSVSTLTIQRTQQEDSAVYLCASSLTSGIADTQYFGPGTRLTVL.

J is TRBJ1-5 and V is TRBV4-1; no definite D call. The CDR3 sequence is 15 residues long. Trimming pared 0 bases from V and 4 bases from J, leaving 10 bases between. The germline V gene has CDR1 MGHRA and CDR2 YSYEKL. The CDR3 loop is CASSQDSGRNQPQHF. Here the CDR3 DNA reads TGCGCCAGCAGCCAAGATTCGGGAAGGAATCAGCCCCAGCATTTT.

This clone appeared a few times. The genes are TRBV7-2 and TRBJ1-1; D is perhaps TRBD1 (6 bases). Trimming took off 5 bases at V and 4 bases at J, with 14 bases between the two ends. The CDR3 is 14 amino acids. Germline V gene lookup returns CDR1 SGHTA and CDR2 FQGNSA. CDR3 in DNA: TGTGCCAGCAGCCGTTACAGGGATTCCACTGAAGCTTTCTTT. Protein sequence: CASSRYRDSTEAFF.

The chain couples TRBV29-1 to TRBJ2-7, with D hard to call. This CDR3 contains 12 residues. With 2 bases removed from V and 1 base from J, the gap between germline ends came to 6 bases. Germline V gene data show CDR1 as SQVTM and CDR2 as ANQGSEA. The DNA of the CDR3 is TGCAGCGTTGAAATAGAGTCCTACGAGCAGTACTTC. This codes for CSVEIESYEQYF.

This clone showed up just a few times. CDR3 nucleotides: TGTGCCAGCGTTATGCGGGAGGGAAAAGATACGCAGTATTTT. Protein product: CASVMREGKDTQYF. The V and J genes are TRBV11-2 and TRBJ2-3; 9 nucleotides match TRBD2. The CDR3 extends over 14 amino acids. CDR1 is SGHAT, CDR2 FQNNGV, per germline. V lost 8 bases, J lost 5 bases, and 8 bases stayed unmatched.

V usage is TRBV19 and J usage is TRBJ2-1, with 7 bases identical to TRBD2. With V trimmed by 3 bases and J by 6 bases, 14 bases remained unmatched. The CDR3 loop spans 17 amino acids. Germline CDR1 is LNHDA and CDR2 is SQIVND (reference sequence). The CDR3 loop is CASSIDIRDYLPNEQFF. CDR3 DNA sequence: TGTGCCAGTAGTATTGACATCCGGGACTACCTCCCCAATGAGCAGTTCTTC.

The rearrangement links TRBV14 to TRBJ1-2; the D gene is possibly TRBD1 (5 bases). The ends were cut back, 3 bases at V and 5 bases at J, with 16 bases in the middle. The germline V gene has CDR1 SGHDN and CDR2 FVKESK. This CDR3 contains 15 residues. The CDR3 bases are TGTGCCAGCAGCCAGGCGACCAGGGTGGCATATGGCTACACCTTC. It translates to CASSQATRVAYGYTF.

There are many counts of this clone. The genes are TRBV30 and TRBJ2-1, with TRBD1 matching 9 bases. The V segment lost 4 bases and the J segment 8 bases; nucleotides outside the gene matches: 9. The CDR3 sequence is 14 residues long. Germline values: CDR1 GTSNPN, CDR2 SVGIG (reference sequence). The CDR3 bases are TGTGCCTGGAATACAGGGGGCTTTTGGGATGAGCAGTTCTTC. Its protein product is CAWNTGGFWDEQFF.

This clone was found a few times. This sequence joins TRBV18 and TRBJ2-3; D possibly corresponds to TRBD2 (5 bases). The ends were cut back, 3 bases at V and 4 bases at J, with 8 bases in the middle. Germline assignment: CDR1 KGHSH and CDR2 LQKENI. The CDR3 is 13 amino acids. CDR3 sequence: CASSPPGSDTQYF. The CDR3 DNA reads TGTGCCAGCTCACCTCCGGGGTCAGATACGCAGTATTTT.